A single T cell receptor beta chain is shown here with its context. Its antigen remains unknown. This sample was included in a study of cytomegalovirus exposure and HLA in healthy donors. Study at large: Previous work identified roughly 120 million unique TCR beta sequences from around 170 million T cells. Study-wide results and caveats: A later analysis associated around 17,000 TCR beta sequences with HLA alleles at a 0.05 false discovery rate. Earlier findings revealed that most TCR beta V segments proved productive either about 87% or about 30% of the time. When analyzed later, a missense DCLRE1C variant was found to be linked to TCR beta V- and J-gene trimming.

PCR primers comprised 60 Vbeta and 13 Jbeta primers. The repertoire was sequenced with immunoSEQ multiplex PCR; TCRdb's copy has only in-frame clones and lacks some. The table has tens of thousands of clones, about three quarters seen once; the top ten hold 4.6%. The sample consisted of PBMCs. The origin of this receptor is a woman aged 40 to 55 in good health and CMV-seropositive.

The CDR3 here is CASSLRRTGPPLHF. The CDR3 DNA follows: TGTGCCAGCAGTTTACGACGGACAGGCCCTCCCCTCCACTTT. The V gene is TRBV27, the J gene TRBJ1-6; TRBD1 matches 7 bases. This CDR3 spans 14 amino acids. The germline V gene encodes CDR1 MNHEY and CDR2 SMNVEV (reference sequence). V lost 2 bases and J lost 13; bases outside the gene matches: 8.